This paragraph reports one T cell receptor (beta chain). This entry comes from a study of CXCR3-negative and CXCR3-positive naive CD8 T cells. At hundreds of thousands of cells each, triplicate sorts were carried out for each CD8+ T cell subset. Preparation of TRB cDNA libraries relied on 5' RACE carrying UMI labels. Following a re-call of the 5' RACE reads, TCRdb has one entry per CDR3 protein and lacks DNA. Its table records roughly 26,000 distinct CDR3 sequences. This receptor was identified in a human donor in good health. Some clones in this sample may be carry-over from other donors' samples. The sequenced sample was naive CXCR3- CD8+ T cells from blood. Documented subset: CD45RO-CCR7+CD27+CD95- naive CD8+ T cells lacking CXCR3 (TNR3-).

The CDR3: CASSLIDKETQYF. The chain recombines TRBV7-6 with TRBJ2-5. Germline loops: CDR1 SGHVS, CDR2 FNYEAQ. This CDR3 region has 13 residues.